A single sample is the source of the 3 T cell receptor beta chains below, sequenced in a study of CD8+CD57+ T cells in acquired aplastic anemia. CD8+CD57+ cell expansion had been shown by flow cytometry in patients chosen for sequencing. The use of genomic DNA as template underpinned the TCR beta VDJ and CDR3 profiling. TCRdb recomputed calls from the reads with MiXCR, one row per CDR3 protein. The sample lists about 190,000 distinct CDR3 sequences; 48% were seen once. Sequenced input: sorted CD4+, CD8+, or CD8+CD57+ T cells (not recorded which) from PBMCs. These receptors were collected from a human donor with aplastic anemia.

The chain has TRBV5-7 and TRBJ2-7, with D perhaps TRBD1 (6 bases). TRBV5-7 is given ORF status, its function remaining uncertain. The germline V and J ends were trimmed by 0 bases and 2 bases, with 12 bases remaining between them. This CDR3 region has 15 residues. CDR3 sequence reads: CASSLEGDRTYEQYF. The CDR3 DNA follows: TGTGCCAGCAGCTTGGAAGGCGACAGGACCTACGAGCAGTACTTC.

Worth noting for this clonotype: This may stem from a read error, because a much larger clone lies one nucleotide away. The chain is built from TRBV2 and TRBJ2-1; D gene ambiguous. Germline CDR1 SNHLY, CDR2 FYNNEI. CDR3 length equals 13 residues. The germline V and J ends were trimmed by 8 bases and 9 bases, with 17 bases remaining between them. The CDR3 coding sequence is TGTGCCAGCGGTCCACTTACACGCGGTGAGCAGTTCTTC. This gives the protein CASGPLTRGEQFF.

The chain combines TRBV10-3 with TRBJ1-6; 9 bases line up with TRBD1. The germline V gene encodes CDR1 ENHRY and CDR2 SYGVKD. V gave up 7 bases and J gave up 8 bases; unmatched junction bases: 3. This CDR3 has 13 residues. The CDR3 loop reads CAIKQGADSPLHF. The CDR3 DNA is TGTGCCATCAAACAGGGGGCTGATTCACCCCTCCACTTT.